This entry is about one TCR beta chain. This clone was detected once. This clone's antigen is unknown. The sample holds no much larger clone one base away, and base qualities are not on file. Samples from volunteer blood donors who had recovered from COVID-19 were contributed by a second Seattle source. Whole blood was collected in K2EDTA tubes by collaborating institutions according to the institutions' own protocols. For TCRbeta analysis, collaborators shipped samples in one of three forms: frozen whole blood, isolated PBMCs, or DNA extracted from either of those sample types. This sample stems from a study of blood T cell repertoires in COVID-19 (dated by TCRdb to 2020 to 2021). Some background on the complete study: Samples from collaborators originated in the United States, Italy and Spain and spanned both the acute and convalescent phases of COVID-19. Samples were obtained from the ongoing ImmuneRACE study (first 160 participants) and from 1,254 subjects provided by 6 global collaborators. HLA class I and class II types, where available, came from metadata supplied by the sample provider rather than from assay-based typing. Subjects who had been exposed to COVID-19, were actively infected with it, or had recovered from it provided the deeply sampled blood TCRbeta repertoires that made up the dataset. A de-identified subject ID, COVID-19 status, age in years and sex were almost always included in the sample metadata. The repertoires were released in a freely available public database intended as a resource for research on the immune response to SARS-CoV-2. The material from the prospective study consisted of cDNA or gDNA derived from T cells, B-cell-depleted T cells, or PBMCs. Overall study outcomes, separate from this receptor: How much clinical and demographic metadata was included differed by source and by participant, and the metadata was provided uncurated.

The immunoSEQ Assay, a bias-controlled multiplex PCR, was used to amplify TCRbeta CDR3 regions from genomic DNA. Processing in the source paper ran as follows. Nucleated cell counts per sample were estimated from amplification of reference gene primers within the assay. To quantify the absolute abundance of each unique TCRbeta CDR3 rearrangement, sequence reads were collapsed and filtered. For each sample, productive Simpson clonality was calculated by taking the square root of Simpson's diversity index across productive rearrangements. Entries here come from immuneACCESS through TCRdb and include only in-frame sequences with V and J called. Some clones fail to appear in such tables; in the studies checked, an unresolved V gene covers under half of the shortfall, and the cause of the remainder is unknown. V, J and clone size reflect that table, while D and trimming were determined from the DNA. Counted in this sample were fewer than 250,000 clones; around 86% of them appeared once. The top ten constitute about 6.5% of the sample.

The junction shows trimming of 6 bases on V and 5 bases on J, plus 13 bases between the germline ends. From cysteine to phenylalanine, the CDR3 is 13 amino acids long. CDR3 DNA is the only sequence kept; it has 39 bases, read in frame from the first base. Per the germline V gene, MDHEN is the CDR1 and SYDVKM is the CDR2. This receptor chain uses TRBV28 and TRBJ1-2; perhaps TRBD1 is the D gene, with 6 bases matching. Input material: peripheral blood. The source of this sequence is a man aged 60-69 years who had recovered from COVID-19. The base sequence is TGTGCCAGCAGCTCGGGGGGGGCTTATGGCTACACCTTC. Its protein product is CASSSGGAYGYTF.